Listed below are T cell receptor beta chains from one sample, sequenced in a study of Ad26.COV2.S vaccination and SARS-CoV-2 variants. Sequencing used immunoSEQ multiplex PCR; TCRdb keeps in-frame clones, though not all of them. The sample yields around 450,000 clones, 70% to 90% seen once. This specimen was peripheral blood, taken in a trial of Ad26.COV2.S vaccine versus placebo. Receptors were obtained from a person aged 18-65 years who received the Ad26.COV2.S COVID-19 vaccine or a placebo. Each CDR3 is given with its conserved first and last residue. The order of the fields is D gene, J gene, CDR3 length, clone size, V gene, CDR3 DNA, CDR3 protein. A D gene is named only where the DNA matches it firmly. Size is omitted from some rows. Given values are once, few, many or a class for expanded clones.

TRBD2 TRBJ2-5 15 . TRBV4-1 TGCGCCACCGGCCGGACTAGCGGGGGCCAAGAGACCCAGTACTTC CATGRTSGGQETQYF
. TRBJ2-2 15 . TRBV7-9 TGTGCCAGCAGCTTACGCAGCCAGTCGACCGGGGAGCTGTTTTTT CASSLRSQSTGELFF
TRBD1 TRBJ2-7 13 . TRBV11-2 TGTGCCAGCAGCCGGACAGGCAACTACGAGCAGTACTTC CASSRTGNYEQYF
. TRBJ2-1 15 . TRBV9 TGTGCCAGCAGCCCCTTGACAGGTTTCACTAATGAGCAGTTCTTC CASSPLTGFTNEQFF
TRBD2 TRBJ2-1 15 . TRBV6-5 TGTGCCAGCAGTCCCGGACTAGCGGGGTACAATGAGCAGTTCTTC CASSPGLAGYNEQFF
. TRBJ1-1 15 . TRBV7-3 TGTGCCAGCAGCTTAATTGGGGGTTTGAACACTGAAGCTTTCTTT CASSLIGGLNTEAFF
. TRBJ1-3 15 . TRBV7-8 TGTGCCAGCAGCTTAGCGGCCGACTCTGGAAACACCATATATTTT CASSLAADSGNTIYF
. TRBJ2-6 16 . TRBV11-2 TGTGCCAGCAGCTTGAGTACGGGCCCTGGGGCCAACGTCCTGACTTTC CASSLSTGPGANVLTF
. TRBJ2-1 17 . TRBV4-3 TGCGCCAGCAGCCGCAACCCGGCCGGATCCTCCTACAATGAGCAGTTCTTC CASSRNPAGSSYNEQFF
TRBD1 TRBJ1-4 17 once TRBV4-2 TGTGCCAGCAGCCCTCCGAGGACAGGGCAGACTAATGAAAAACTGTTTTTT CASSPPRTGQTNEKLFF
. TRBJ1-2 14 once TRBV28 TGTGCCAGTAATCCACCGGGACTGAGTTATGGCTACACCTTC CASNPPGLSYGYTF
. TRBJ2-2 13 . TRBV5-6 TGTGCCAGCAGCACAGGGACACCCGGGGAGCTGTTTTTT CASSTGTPGELFF
TRBD2 TRBJ2-1 15 . TRBV10-3 TGTGCCATCAGTGAGCGACTAGCGGGCCAGAGGGAGCAGTTCTTC CAISERLAGQREQFF
. TRBJ2-4 17 . TRBV6-2/TRBV6-3 TGTGCCAGCAGTTACAATCAGGCGACCCTAGCCAAAAACATTCAGTACTTC CASSYNQATLAKNIQYF
TRBD1 TRBJ1-2 13 . TRBV7-9 TGTGCCAGCAGCCCGGGACAGAACTATGGCTACACCTTC CASSPGQNYGYTF
TRBD1 TRBJ1-2 13 . TRBV7-2 TGTGCCAGCAGCCGGACAGGGTACTATGGCTACACCTTC CASSRTGYYGYTF
. TRBJ2-2 14 . TRBV9 TGTGCCAGCAGCGGGACAGGGAGGGCCGGGGAGCTGTTTTTT CASSGTGRAGELFF
. TRBJ2-3 13 . TRBV28 TGTGCCAGCAGCAGGACACCGCCGGATCCGCAGTATTTT CASSRTPPDPQYF
TRBD2 TRBJ2-1 20 . TRBV6-8 TGTGCCAGCAGTTACACCAAAATAGGACTAGCTGAGAGCTCCTACAATGAGCAGTTCTTC CASSYTKIGLAESSYNEQFF
TRBD2 TRBJ2-2 17 . TRBV19 TGTGCCAGTAGTATAGGACTAGCGGGGGGAGACACCGGGGAGCTGTTTTTT CASSIGLAGGDTGELFF
. TRBJ1-1 16 . TRBV19 TGTGCCAGTAGTATGAGAAACAGGGTGGAGAACACTGAAGCTTTCTTT CASSMRNRVENTEAFF
. TRBJ2-7 12 . TRBV7-9 TGTGCCAGCAGTCCAGTCTCCTACGAGCAGTACTTC CASSPVSYEQYF
TRBD1 TRBJ1-5 15 . TRBV6-5 TGTGCCAGCAGTTACTCGAAACAGGGGGGTCAGCCCCAGCATTTT CASSYSKQGGQPQHF
. TRBJ2-2 15 . TRBV7-3 TGTGCCAGCAGCTTAAGTGGGGCGCAGGTCGGGGAGCTGTTTTTT CASSLSGAQVGELFF
TRBD2 TRBJ2-3 18 . TRBV30 TGTGCCTGGTTCGGCAGGGGACAGCGGGGGGGCCGTGGAGATACGCAGTATTTT CAWFGRGQRGGRGDTQYF
. TRBJ2-2 14 . TRBV4-3 TGCGCCAGCAGCCAAGATTCGGGCCCCGGGGAGCTGTTTTTT CASSQDSGPGELFF
TRBD1 TRBJ1-2 14 . TRBV7-9 TGTGCCAGCAGCTTCCGGGACAGCGCAAAGGGCTACACCTTC CASSFRDSAKGYTF
TRBD1 TRBJ2-3 14 . TRBV11-2 TGTGCCAGCAGCAGGGGACAGGGCACAGATACGCAGTATTTT CASSRGQGTDTQYF
. TRBJ1-6 14 . TRBV3-1/TRBV3-2 TGTGCCAGCAGAAGGGGCCTCTTTAATTCACCCCTCCACTTT CASRRGLFNSPLHF